Listed below are T cell receptor beta chains from one sample, sequenced in a study of cytomegalovirus exposure and HLA in healthy donors. Generated by immunoSEQ multiplex PCR, the TCRdb table keeps only in-frame clones and is missing some. The data hold more than 95,000 clones, with about four fifths observed a single time. The specimen was PBMCs. The receptors shown here come from a man aged 35 to 55 in good health and CMV-seronegative. Each CDR3 is given with its conserved first and last residue. The order of the fields is V gene, D gene, J gene, clone size, CDR3 protein, CDR3 DNA. A D gene is named only where the DNA matches it firmly. Clone size is not always given. Where it is, it says once, few, many or a class for expanded clones.

TRBV5-1	NA	TRBJ2-2	NA	CASSLVGGTNTGELFF	TGCGCCAGCAGCTTGGTAGGCGGAACGAACACCGGGGAGCTGTTTTTT
TRBV5-1	NA	TRBJ1-2	few	CASSLGSGDGYTF	TGCGCCAGCAGCCTGGGGTCGGGGGATGGCTACACCTTC
TRBV19	NA	TRBJ2-7	NA	CATTKGGGGQGDYEQYF	TGTGCCACCACCAAGGGGGGGGGCGGACAGGGTGACTACGAGCAGTACTTC
TRBV9	NA	TRBJ2-5	NA	CASSVGGTQETQYF	TGTGCCAGCAGCGTAGGAGGGACTCAAGAGACCCAGTACTTC
TRBV5-6	TRBD1	TRBJ2-7	NA	CASSLRNRGNEQYF	TGTGCCAGCAGCTTACGTAACAGGGGGAACGAGCAGTACTTC
TRBV4-3	TRBD1	TRBJ2-1	NA	CASSQGQGVGNEQFF	TGCGCCAGCAGCCAAGGACAGGGGGTGGGGAATGAGCAGTTCTTC
TRBV19	NA	TRBJ1-5	NA	CASRTVNQPQHF	TGTGCCAGTAGAACTGTGAATCAGCCCCAGCATTTT
TRBV27	TRBD1	TRBJ1-2	NA	CASSPRQGIFIAF	TGTGCCAGCAGTCCCCGACAGGGAATCTTTATAGCCTTC
TRBV7-2	NA	TRBJ1-5	NA	CASSLEGWQPQHF	TGTGCCAGCAGCTTAGAGGGGTGGCAGCCCCAGCATTTT
TRBV7-2	NA	TRBJ1-3	once	CASSSLGPPSNTIYF	TGTGCCAGCAGCTCTCTTGGCCCTCCTTCAAACACCATATATTTT
TRBV19	NA	TRBJ1-5	once	CASSIRQQPQHF	TGTGCCAGTAGTATTCGACAGCAGCCCCAGCATTTT
TRBV27	TRBD1	TRBJ2-7	NA	CASSPTGQGGNYEQYF	TGTGCCAGCAGTCCGACCGGACAGGGGGGCAACTACGAGCAGTACTTC
TRBV6-5	NA	TRBJ1-2	NA	CASSSTRWGGYTF	TGTGCCAGCAGTTCAACACGGTGGGGCGGCTACACCTTC
TRBV7-6	NA	TRBJ2-7	NA	CASSSEQDREQYF	TGTGCCAGCAGCTCAGAGCAGGATCGCGAGCAGTACTTC
TRBV14	NA	TRBJ1-2	NA	CASSQDRLGANYGYTF	TGTGCCAGCAGCCAAGATCGGCTGGGGGCAAACTATGGCTACACCTTC
TRBV5-1	NA	TRBJ2-1	NA	CASSPEGYNEQFF	TGCGCCAGCAGCCCGGAGGGCTACAATGAGCAGTTCTTC
TRBV29-1	NA	TRBJ1-1	NA	CSAREMNTEAFF	TGCAGCGCTAGAGAAATGAACACTGAAGCTTTCTTT
TRBV2	NA	TRBJ2-2	few	CASRGQGGELFF	TGTGCCAGCAGGGGACAAGGCGGGGAGCTGTTTTTT
TRBV7-3	NA	TRBJ2-2	NA	CASSLDLRSGELFF	TGTGCCAGCAGCTTAGATCTCCGCAGCGGGGAGCTGTTTTTT
TRBV10-3	TRBD1	TRBJ1-5	NA	CAISGDSSQPQHF	TGTGCCATCAGTGGGGACAGTAGTCAGCCCCAGCATTTT
TRBV6-5	NA	TRBJ1-3	few	CASRQGNVPGNTIYF	TGTGCCAGCAGACAGGGCAACGTTCCTGGAAACACCATATATTTT
TRBV5-1	NA	TRBJ2-5	NA	CASSLGSGFQETQYF	TGCGCCAGCAGCTTAGGAAGCGGGTTCCAAGAGACCCAGTACTTC
TRBV6-6	NA	TRBJ1-2	NA	CASSYEGDYGYTF	TGTGCCAGCAGTTATGAGGGGGACTATGGCTACACCTTC
TRBV7-2	NA	TRBJ1-2	NA	CASSERRRGDYGYTF	TGTGCCAGCAGTGAGAGACGCCGGGGTGACTATGGCTACACCTTC
TRBV9	TRBD2	TRBJ2-2	NA	CASSVVPFPGGNTGELFF	TGTGCCAGCAGCGTAGTCCCTTTTCCGGGGGGAAACACCGGGGAGCTGTTTTTT
TRBV7-2	TRBD1	TRBJ1-5	NA	CASTTGGSSNQPQHF	TGTGCCAGCACCACAGGGGGGTCGAGCAATCAGCCCCAGCATTTT
TRBV11-2	NA	TRBJ1-1	NA	CASSFGTENTEAFF	TGTGCCAGCAGCTTCGGGACTGAGAACACTGAAGCTTTCTTT
TRBV6-4	NA	TRBJ2-3	NA	CASSDGGPTDTQYF	TGTGCCAGCAGTGACGGGGGCCCCACAGATACGCAGTATTTT
TRBV7-9	NA	TRBJ2-7	NA	CASSLQAVLAEQYF	TGTGCCAGCAGCTTGCAAGCAGTTTTAGCCGAGCAGTACTTC
TRBV7-9	NA	TRBJ1-2	few	CASTNPTGRRNYGYTF	TGTGCCAGCACCAATCCCACAGGGAGACGAAACTATGGCTACACCTTC
TRBV11-2	NA	TRBJ2-2	NA	CASSRGTTGELFF	TGTGCCAGCAGTCGGGGGACCACCGGGGAGCTGTTTTTT
TRBV19	NA	TRBJ1-1	few	CASSRQGSTEAFF	TGTGCCAGTAGTCGCCAGGGCAGTACTGAAGCTTTCTTT
TRBV28	TRBD2	TRBJ2-7	NA	CASSRWTSGDEQYF	TGTGCCAGCAGCCGATGGACTAGCGGGGACGAGCAGTACTTC
TRBV7-9	NA	TRBJ1-4	few	CASSLGGREKLFF	TGTGCCAGCAGCTTAGGGGGGCGTGAAAAACTGTTTTTT
TRBV11-3	TRBD1	TRBJ2-6	NA	CASSSSQGAGANVLTF	TGTGCCAGCAGTTCATCACAGGGGGCTGGGGCCAACGTCCTGACTTTC
TRBV4-2	TRBD1	TRBJ2-3	once	CASSPGTAYTDTQYF	TGTGCCAGCAGCCCGGGGACAGCCTACACAGATACGCAGTATTTT